The 21 T cell receptor beta chains below all came from one sample that was sequenced in a study of blood T cell repertoires in COVID-19. The method was immunoSEQ multiplex PCR; TCRdb's version includes in-frame clones alone and lacks a portion of them. The sample has roughly 67,000 clones; roughly 90% are singletons. Sequencing input: peripheral blood. These receptor sequences come from a woman in her fifties or sixties with acute or convalescent COVID-19.

V usage is TRBV5-4 and J usage is TRBJ1-1; 8 nucleotides agree with TRBD1. V shed 1 base and J 2 bases; nucleotides not matched to a gene: 4. This CDR3 spans 15 amino acids. Germline values: CDR1 SGHNT, CDR2 YYREEE (reference sequence). The chain's CDR3 is CASSLQQGANTEAFF. The CDR3 DNA is TGTGCCAGCAGCTTGCAGCAGGGGGCTAACACTGAAGCTTTCTTT. The full variable domain, completed using reference TRBV5-4 and TRBJ1-1, is ETGVTQSPTHLIKTRGQQVTLRCSSQSGHNTVSWYQQALGQGPQFIFQYYREEENGRGNFPPRFSGLQFPNYSSELNVNALELDDSALYLCASSLQQGANTEAFFGQGTRLTVV.

The chain couples TRBV13 to TRBJ2-3, with 9 nucleotides matching TRBD2. The CDR3 sequence is 17 residues long. The junction had 10 bases not matched to a gene; V was cut back by 4 bases and J by 2 bases. CDR1 is PRHDT, CDR2 FYEKMQ, per germline (reference sequence). CDR3 sequence: CASSSFRREGSTDTQYF. In DNA, the CDR3 is TGTGCCAGCAGCTCATTCCGGCGGGAGGGGTCCACAGATACGCAGTATTTT.

The V gene is TRBV10-3, the J gene TRBJ2-7; TRBD1 aligns across 7 bases. CDR3 length: 15 amino acids. Losses at the gene ends were 3 bases for V and 1 base for J; bases not matched to a gene: 6. Germline CDR1 ENHRY, CDR2 SYGVKD. The CDR3 sequence: CAISETDRPSYEQYV. DNA for the CDR3: TGTGCCATCAGTGAAACGGACAGGCCATCCTACGAGCAGTACGTC.

The rearrangement uses TRBV5-5 and TRBJ2-1, with D perhaps TRBD2 (5 bases). CDR1 is SGHKS, CDR2 YYEKEE, per germline (reference sequence). Trimming took off 3 bases at V and 3 bases at J, with 13 bases between the two ends. The length of the CDR3 is 15 residues. The CDR3 here is CASSSTGEIYNEQFF. CDR3 nucleotide sequence: TGTGCCAGCAGCTCCACCGGGGAGATCTACAATGAGCAGTTCTTC.

V gene TRBV6-6 combines with J gene TRBJ2-2; 7 nucleotides align to TRBD1. The CDR3 consists of 15 residues. V gave up 8 bases and J gave up 5 bases; unmatched junction bases: 11. Per germline, CDR1 MNHNY and CDR2 SVGAGI (reference sequence). The CDR3 here is CASFSPQGETGELFF. The CDR3 region has the DNA TGTGCCAGCTTTTCCCCCCAGGGGGAGACCGGGGAGCTGTTTTTT.

The gene calls are TRBV11-2 and TRBJ1-5; 8 bases line up with TRBD1. Looked up from germline, CDR1 is SGHAT and CDR2 is FQNNGV. CDR3 length equals 13 residues. Trimming cost V 5 bases and J 7 bases; bases outside gene matches: 4. Here the CDR3 reads CASSADRGQPQHF. The CDR3 coding sequence is TGTGCCAGCAGCGCTGACAGGGGCCAGCCCCAGCATTTT.

The chain uses TRBV6-1 and TRBJ1-2, with D maybe TRBD1 (6 bases). The CDR3 covers 13 residues. Germline assignment: CDR1 MNHNS and CDR2 SASEGT. V lost 2 bases and J 4 bases, leaving 8 bases between the germline ends. The CDR3: CASSEKGGYGYTF. The DNA of the CDR3 is TGTGCCAGCAGTGAAAAAGGGGGCTATGGCTACACCTTC.

The chain couples TRBV11-2 to TRBJ2-7; D is perhaps TRBD2 (6 bases). Trimming stripped 3 bases from V and 3 bases from J, with 18 bases between. The CDR3 sequence is 16 residues long. CDR1 SGHAT and CDR2 FQNNGV come from the germline V gene. The CDR3 DNA sequence: TGTGCCAGCAGCTTCCCTTGGAGGGGCAAAGTCTACGAGCAGTACGTC. This encodes CASSFPWRGKVYEQYV.

This clone was found a few times. The rearrangement links TRBV28 to TRBJ1-5, with a weak D call TRBD1 (6 bases). This CDR3 comprises 13 residues. From germline, CDR1 is MDHEN and CDR2 SYDVKM. Trimming pared 10 bases from V and 3 bases from J, leaving 13 bases between. Here the CDR3 reads CAIRGGPNQPQHF. CDR3 nucleotide sequence: TGTGCCATACGGGGGGGCCCCAATCAGCCCCAGCATTTT.

The chain carries TRBV4-1 and TRBJ1-4; 10 bases fit TRBD1. The germline V gene has CDR1 MGHRA and CDR2 YSYEKL. The CDR3 runs 18 residues. V dropped 4 bases and J dropped 7; count of bases not matched to a gene: 15. The CDR3 nucleotides read TGCGCCAGCAGCCTACCCCGCGGACAGGGGGGATTGAGTGAAAAACTGTTTTTT. The encoded protein is CASSLPRGQGGLSEKLFF.

CDR3 nucleotides: TGCGCCAGCAGCTTGTCTCCGGGACATATTTACGAGCAGTACGTC. As protein: CASSLSPGHIYEQYV. The chain couples TRBV5-1 to TRBJ2-7; tentative D call: TRBD1 (6 bases). The ends were cut back, 1 base at V and 4 bases at J, with 15 bases in the middle. CDR1 SGHRS and CDR2 YFSETQ come from the germline V gene. This CDR3 region has 15 residues.

V gene TRBV7-3 combines with J gene TRBJ2-1; a possible D gene is TRBD1 (5 bases). The germline V and J ends were trimmed by 8 bases and 15 bases, with 14 bases remaining between them. This CDR3 region has 10 residues. Looked up from germline, CDR1 is SGHTA and CDR2 is FQGTGA. CDR3 sequence reads: CASPRVPGFF. CDR3 nucleotides: TGTGCCAGCCCCAGGGTTCCCGGGTTCTTC.

The chain has TRBV6-2 or TRBV6-3 and TRBJ2-7; maybe TRBD1 (5 bases). The germline CDR1 and CDR2 sequences are MNHEY and SVGEGT. Trimming left V 2 bases short and J 4 bases short, with 6 bases between. The CDR3 runs to 12 residues. CDR3 sequence: CASSYAGYEQYV. The DNA for the CDR3 is TGTGCCAGCAGTTACGCAGGGTACGAGCAGTACGTC.

The gene calls are TRBV6-5 and TRBJ2-7, with a weak D call TRBD2 (6 bases). Trimming pared 6 bases from V and 6 bases from J, leaving 18 bases between. Germline CDR1 and CDR2: MNHEY and SVGAGI. The CDR3 consists of 14 residues. The CDR3 DNA reads as TGTGCCAGCAGAGCAACTAGGGACTCGGGCGAGCAGTACGTC. It yields the protein CASRATRDSGEQYV.

The chain has TRBV2 and TRBJ2-3; 14 nucleotides align to TRBD2. There are 18 residues in the CDR3. Looked up from germline, CDR1 is SNHLY and CDR2 is FYNNEI. After removal of 4 bases from V and 0 bases from J, the junction contained 6 bases not matched to a gene. Here the CDR3 reads CASSAHGLAGGSTDTQYF. The CDR3 DNA follows: TGTGCCAGCAGTGCCCATGGACTAGCGGGAGGTAGCACAGATACGCAGTATTTT.

This chain connects TRBV12-3 or TRBV12-4 to TRBJ1-1; D possibly corresponds to TRBD1 (6 bases). Trimming removed 2 bases at V and 8 bases at J, with 12 bases between. The CDR3 is made up of 13 amino acids. CDR3 sequence: CASSLKGDGEAFF. CDR3 in DNA: TGTGCCAGCAGTTTAAAGGGGGACGGAGAAGCTTTCTTT.

The CDR3 is CASSTGAENEQYV. CDR3 sequence (DNA): TGTGCCAGCAGCACAGGGGCTGAAAACGAGCAGTACGTC. The chain is built from TRBV28 and TRBJ2-7; TRBD1 agrees at 7 bases. Germline V lookup: CDR1 MDHEN, CDR2 SYDVKM. CDR3 size: 13 residues. With V trimmed by 6 bases and J by 5 bases, 7 bases remained unmatched.

V is TRBV4-1 and J is TRBJ2-5, with D perhaps TRBD2 (5 bases). Trimming took 1 base from V and 7 from J, leaving 25 bases between them. The CDR3 is made up of 18 amino acids. Germline V gene data show CDR1 as MGHRA and CDR2 as YSYEKL. This chain's CDR3 is CASSQGIVLDSRTGTQYF. The CDR3 nucleotides read TGCGCCAGCAGCCAAGGTATTGTATTGGACTCCCGAACTGGGACCCAGTACTTC.

This clone was observed a single time. V gene TRBV7-2 combines with J gene TRBJ2-3; TRBD2 aligns across 11 bases. The J segment lost 5 bases and the V segment lost 6 bases, leaving 7 bases of the junction unmatched. CDR1 and CDR2 (germline): SGHTA, FQGNSA. The CDR3 totals 15 residues. The DNA of the CDR3 is TGTGCCAGCAGTCTTACTAGCGGGGGAGGAGATACGCAGTATTTT. It specifies CASSLTSGGGDTQYF.

This clone was seen a few times. The rearrangement links TRBV4-2 to TRBJ1-6; perhaps TRBD1 as D (6 bases). Germline V gene sequence: CDR1 LGHNA, CDR2 YNFKEQ. This CDR3 spans 16 amino acids. The V and J ends lost 3 bases and 13 bases respectively, with 22 bases between them. The CDR3 protein is CASSQAREGFGGPLHF. In nucleotides, the CDR3 is TGTGCCAGCAGCCAGGCCCGGGAAGGGTTTGGGGGCCCCCTCCACTTT.

The rearrangement links TRBV24-1 to TRBJ2-2; tentatively, D is TRBD1 (7 bases). The germline V and J ends were trimmed by 9 bases and 3 bases, with 22 bases remaining between them. CDR1 is KGHDR and CDR2 is SFDVKD in the germline V gene. The CDR3 totals 17 residues. The CDR3 spells CATATDIRGAHTGELFF. CDR3 coding DNA: TGTGCCACCGCAACCGATATCAGGGGGGCTCACACCGGGGAGCTGTTTTTT.